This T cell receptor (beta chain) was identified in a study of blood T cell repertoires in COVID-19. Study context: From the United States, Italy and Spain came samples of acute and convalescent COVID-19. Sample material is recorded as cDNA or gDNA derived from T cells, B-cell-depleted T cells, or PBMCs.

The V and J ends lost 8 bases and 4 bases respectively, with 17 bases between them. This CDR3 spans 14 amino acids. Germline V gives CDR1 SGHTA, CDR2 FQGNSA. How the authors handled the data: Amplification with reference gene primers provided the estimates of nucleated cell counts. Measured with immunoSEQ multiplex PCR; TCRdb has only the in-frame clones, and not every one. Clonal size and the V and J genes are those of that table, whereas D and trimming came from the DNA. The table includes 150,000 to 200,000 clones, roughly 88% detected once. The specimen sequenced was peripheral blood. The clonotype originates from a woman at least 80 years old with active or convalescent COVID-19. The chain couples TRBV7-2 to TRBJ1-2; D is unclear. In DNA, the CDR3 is TGTGCCAGCTCAACCCCCCCGGGGAGCTATGGCTACACCTTC. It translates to CASSTPPGSYGYTF.